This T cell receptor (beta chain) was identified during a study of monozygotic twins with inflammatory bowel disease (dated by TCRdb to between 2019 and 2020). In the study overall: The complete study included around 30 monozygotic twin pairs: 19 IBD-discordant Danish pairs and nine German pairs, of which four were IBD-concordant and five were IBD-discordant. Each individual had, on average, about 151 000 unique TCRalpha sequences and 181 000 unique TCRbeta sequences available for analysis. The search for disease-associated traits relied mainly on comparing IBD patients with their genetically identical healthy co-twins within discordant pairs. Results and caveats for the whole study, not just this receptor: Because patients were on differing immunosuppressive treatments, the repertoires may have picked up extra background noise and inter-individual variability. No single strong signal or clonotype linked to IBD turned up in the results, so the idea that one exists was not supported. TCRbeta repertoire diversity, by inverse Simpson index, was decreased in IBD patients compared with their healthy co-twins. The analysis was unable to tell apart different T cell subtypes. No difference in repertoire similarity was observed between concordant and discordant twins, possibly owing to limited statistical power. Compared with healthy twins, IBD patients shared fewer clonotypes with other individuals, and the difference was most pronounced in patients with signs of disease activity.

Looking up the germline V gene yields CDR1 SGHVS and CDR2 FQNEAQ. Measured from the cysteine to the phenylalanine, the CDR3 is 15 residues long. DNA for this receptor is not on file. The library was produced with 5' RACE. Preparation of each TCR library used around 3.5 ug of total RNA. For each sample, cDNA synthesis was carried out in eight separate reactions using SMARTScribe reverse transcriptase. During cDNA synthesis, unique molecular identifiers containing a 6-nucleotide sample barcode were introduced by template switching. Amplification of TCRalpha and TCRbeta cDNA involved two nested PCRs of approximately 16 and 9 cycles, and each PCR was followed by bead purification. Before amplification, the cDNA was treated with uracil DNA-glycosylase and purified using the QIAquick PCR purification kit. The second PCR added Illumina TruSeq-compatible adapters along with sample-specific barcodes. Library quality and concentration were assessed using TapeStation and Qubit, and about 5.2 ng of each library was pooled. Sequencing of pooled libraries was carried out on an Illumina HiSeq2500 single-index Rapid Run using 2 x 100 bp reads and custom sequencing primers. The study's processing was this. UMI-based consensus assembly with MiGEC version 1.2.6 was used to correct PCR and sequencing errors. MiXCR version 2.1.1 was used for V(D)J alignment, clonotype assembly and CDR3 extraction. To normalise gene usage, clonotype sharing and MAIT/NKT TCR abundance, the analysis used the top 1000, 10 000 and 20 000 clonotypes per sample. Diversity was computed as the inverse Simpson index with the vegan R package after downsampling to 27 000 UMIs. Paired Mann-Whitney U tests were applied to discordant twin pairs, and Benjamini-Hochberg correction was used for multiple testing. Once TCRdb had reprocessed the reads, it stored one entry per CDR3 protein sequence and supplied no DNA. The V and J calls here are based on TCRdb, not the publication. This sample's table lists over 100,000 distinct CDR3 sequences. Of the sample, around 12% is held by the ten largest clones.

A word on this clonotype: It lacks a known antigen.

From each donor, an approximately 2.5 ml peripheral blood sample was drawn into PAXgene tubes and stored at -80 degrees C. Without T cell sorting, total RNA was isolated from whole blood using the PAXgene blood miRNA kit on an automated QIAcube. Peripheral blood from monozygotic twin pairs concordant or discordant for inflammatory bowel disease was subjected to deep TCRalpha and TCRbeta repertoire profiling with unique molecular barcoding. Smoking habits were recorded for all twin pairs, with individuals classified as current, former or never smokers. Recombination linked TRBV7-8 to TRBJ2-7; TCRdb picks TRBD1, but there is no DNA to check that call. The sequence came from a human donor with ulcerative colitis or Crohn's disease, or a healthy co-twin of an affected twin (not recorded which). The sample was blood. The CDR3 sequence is CASSQTLGQMYEQYF.